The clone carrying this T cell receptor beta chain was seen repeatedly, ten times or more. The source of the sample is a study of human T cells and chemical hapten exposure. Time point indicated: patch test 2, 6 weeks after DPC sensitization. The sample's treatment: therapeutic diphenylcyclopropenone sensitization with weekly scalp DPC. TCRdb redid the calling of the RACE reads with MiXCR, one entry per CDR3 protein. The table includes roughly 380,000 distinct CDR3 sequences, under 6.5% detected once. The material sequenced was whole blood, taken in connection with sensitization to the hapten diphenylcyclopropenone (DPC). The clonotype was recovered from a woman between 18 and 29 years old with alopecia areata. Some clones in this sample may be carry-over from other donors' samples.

The CDR3 coding sequence is TGTGCCAGCAGAACTACAGCCGTCGGGAACACTGAAGCTTTCTTT. Translated, it gives CASRTTAVGNTEAFF. The chain joins TRBV12-3 or TRBV12-4 to TRBJ1-1; the D is unclear. Trimming pared 6 bases from V and 1 base from J, leaving 15 bases between. This CDR3 comprises 15 residues.